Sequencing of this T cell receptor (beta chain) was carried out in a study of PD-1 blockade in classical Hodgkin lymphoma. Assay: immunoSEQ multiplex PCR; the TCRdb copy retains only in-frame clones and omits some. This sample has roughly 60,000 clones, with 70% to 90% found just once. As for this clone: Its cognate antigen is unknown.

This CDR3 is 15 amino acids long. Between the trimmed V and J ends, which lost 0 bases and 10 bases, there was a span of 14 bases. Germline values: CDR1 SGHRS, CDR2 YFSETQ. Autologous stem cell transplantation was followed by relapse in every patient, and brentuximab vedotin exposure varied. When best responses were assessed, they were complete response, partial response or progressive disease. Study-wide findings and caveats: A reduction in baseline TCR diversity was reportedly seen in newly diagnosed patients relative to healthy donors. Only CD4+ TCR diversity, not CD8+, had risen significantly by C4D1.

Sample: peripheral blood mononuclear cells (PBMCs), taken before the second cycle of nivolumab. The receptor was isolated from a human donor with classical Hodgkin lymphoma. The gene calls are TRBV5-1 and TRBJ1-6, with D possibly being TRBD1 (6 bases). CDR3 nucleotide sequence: TGCGCCAGCAGCTTGGAGGCAGGGGTAGAATCACCCCTCCACTTT. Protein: CASSLEAGVESPLHF.